This record covers a single TCR beta chain. Its antigen is undetermined. In each sample, approximately 100,000 TCR templates were assayed. The assay was immunoSEQ multiplex PCR, and TCRdb's table has in-frame clones only and misses some. The sample holds some 100,000 clones, around 93% seen once. The data were taken from a study of siplizumab effects on memory and regulatory T cells. Overall study results and limits: Proliferating Tregs taken from siplizumab cultures were not shown to have a confirmed suppressive function. Significant reduction of alloreactive sequences traceable to unstimulated CD4+ memory cells was observed with siplizumab. Memory cells seemed less diverse than naive T cells, which also seemed major contributors to the alloresponse.

Germline V gene data show CDR1 as SGHRS and CDR2 as YFSETQ. CDR3 length: 16 amino acids. The V gene lost 3 bases and the J gene lost 1 base, with 15 bases spanning the gap. The sequencing input was non-Treg CD4+ T cells sorted from blood. The chain combines TRBV5-1 with TRBJ2-3; the D call may be TRBD1 or TRBD2 (5 bases each). This clonotype was sampled from a human donor in good health. The DNA of the CDR3 is TGCGCCAGCAGCTCAGAGGGGCATACTGGCACAGATACGCAGTATTTT. Translating gives CASSSEGHTGTDTQYF.